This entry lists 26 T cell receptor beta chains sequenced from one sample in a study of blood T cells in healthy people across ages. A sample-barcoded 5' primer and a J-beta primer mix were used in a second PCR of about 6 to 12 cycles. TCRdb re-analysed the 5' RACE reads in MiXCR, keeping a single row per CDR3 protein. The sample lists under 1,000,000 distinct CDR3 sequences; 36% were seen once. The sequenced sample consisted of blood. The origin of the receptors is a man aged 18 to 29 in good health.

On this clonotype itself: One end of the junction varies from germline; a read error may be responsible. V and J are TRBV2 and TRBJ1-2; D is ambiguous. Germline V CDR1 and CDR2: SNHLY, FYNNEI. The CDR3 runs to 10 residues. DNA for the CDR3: TGTGCCTGCAGGAACAGAATCTACACCTTC. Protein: CACRNRIYTF.

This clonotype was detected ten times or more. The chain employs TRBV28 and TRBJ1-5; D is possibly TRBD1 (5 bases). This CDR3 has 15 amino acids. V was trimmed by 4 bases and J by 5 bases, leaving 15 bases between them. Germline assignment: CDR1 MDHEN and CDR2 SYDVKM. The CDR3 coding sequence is TGTGCCAGCAGTTGGCTCCAGGGAGATTATCAGCCCCAGCATTTT. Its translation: CASSWLQGDYQPQHF.

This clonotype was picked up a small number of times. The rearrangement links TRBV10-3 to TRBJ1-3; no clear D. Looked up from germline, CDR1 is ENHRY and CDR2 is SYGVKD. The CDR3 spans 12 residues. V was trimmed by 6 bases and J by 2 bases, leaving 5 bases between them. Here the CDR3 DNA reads TGTGCCATCAGGACTGCTGGAAACACCATATATTTT. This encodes CAIRTAGNTIYF.

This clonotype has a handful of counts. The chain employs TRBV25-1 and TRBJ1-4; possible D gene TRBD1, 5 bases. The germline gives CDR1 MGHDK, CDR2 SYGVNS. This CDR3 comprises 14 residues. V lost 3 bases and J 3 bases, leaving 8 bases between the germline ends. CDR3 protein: CASSERGPNEKLFF. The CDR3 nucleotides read TGTGCCAGCAGTGAGAGGGGACCTAATGAAAAACTGTTTTTT.

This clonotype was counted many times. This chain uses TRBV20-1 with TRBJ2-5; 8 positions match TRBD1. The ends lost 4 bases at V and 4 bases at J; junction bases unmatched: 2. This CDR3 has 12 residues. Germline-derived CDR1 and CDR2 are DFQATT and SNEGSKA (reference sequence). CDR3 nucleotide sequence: TGCAGTGCTACAGACAGGGGAGAGACCCAGTACTTC. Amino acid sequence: CSATDRGETQYF.

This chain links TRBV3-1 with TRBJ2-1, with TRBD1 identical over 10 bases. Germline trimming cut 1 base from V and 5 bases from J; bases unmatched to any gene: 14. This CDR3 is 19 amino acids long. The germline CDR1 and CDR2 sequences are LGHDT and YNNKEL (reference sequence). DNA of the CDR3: TGTGCCAGCAGCCAAGGGACAGGGGGAGACCGTCTTCTGAACAATGAGCAGTTCTTC. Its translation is CASSQGTGGDRLLNNEQFF.

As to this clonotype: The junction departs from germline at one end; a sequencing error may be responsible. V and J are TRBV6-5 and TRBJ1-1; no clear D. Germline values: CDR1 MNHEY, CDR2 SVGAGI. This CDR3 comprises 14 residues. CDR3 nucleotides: TGTGCCAGCAGTTATGTCGGTGCGAACACTGAAGTTTTCTTT. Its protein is CASSYVGANTEVFF.

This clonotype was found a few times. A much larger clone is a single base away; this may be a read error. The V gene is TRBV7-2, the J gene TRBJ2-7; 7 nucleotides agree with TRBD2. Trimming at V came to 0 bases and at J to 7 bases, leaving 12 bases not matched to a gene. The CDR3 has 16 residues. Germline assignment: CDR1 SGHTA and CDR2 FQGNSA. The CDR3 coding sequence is TGTGCCAGCAGCTTAGCCGGCGCTAGCGGTCACAATGAGCAGTACTTC. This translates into CASSLAGASGHNEQYF.

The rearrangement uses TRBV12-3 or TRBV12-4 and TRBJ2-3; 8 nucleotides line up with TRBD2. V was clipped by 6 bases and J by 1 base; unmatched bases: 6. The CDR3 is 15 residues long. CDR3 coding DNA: TGTGCCAGCAGCGGGGGACTAGAAGGCACAGATACGCAGTATTTT. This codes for CASSGGLEGTDTQYF.

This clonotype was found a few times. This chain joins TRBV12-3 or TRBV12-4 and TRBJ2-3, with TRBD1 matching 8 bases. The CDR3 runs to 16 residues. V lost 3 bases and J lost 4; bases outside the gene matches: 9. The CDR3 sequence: CASSFPDRDGADTQYF. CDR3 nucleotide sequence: TGTGCCAGCAGTTTCCCGGACAGGGATGGGGCAGATACGCAGTATTTT.

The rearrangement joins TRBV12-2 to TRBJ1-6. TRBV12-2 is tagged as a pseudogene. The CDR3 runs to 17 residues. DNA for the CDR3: TGTGCAAGTCGCTTAGCAACGGGTAGCTCCTATAATTCACCCCTCCACTTT. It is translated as CASRLATGSSYNSPLHF.

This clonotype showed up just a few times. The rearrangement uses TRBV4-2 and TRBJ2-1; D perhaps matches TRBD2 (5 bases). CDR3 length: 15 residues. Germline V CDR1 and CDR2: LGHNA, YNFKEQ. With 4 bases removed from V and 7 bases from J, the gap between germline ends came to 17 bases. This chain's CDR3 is CASSLSKKPGNEQFF. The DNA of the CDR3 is TGTGCCAGCAGCCTCAGTAAGAAGCCGGGAAATGAGCAGTTCTTC.

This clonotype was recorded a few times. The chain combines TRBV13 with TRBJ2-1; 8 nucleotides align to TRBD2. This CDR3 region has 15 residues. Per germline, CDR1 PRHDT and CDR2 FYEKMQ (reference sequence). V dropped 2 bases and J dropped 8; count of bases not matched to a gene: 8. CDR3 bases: TGTGCCAGCAGCTTACCGGGGGGGCCGGGGTATGAGCAGTTCTTC. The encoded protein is CASSLPGGPGYEQFF. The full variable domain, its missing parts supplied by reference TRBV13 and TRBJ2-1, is AAGVIQSPRHLIKEKRETATLKCYPIPRHDTVYWYQQGPGQDPQFLISFYEKMQSDKGSIPDRFSAQQFSDYHSELNMSSLELGDSALYFCASSLPGGPGYEQFFGPGTRLTVL.

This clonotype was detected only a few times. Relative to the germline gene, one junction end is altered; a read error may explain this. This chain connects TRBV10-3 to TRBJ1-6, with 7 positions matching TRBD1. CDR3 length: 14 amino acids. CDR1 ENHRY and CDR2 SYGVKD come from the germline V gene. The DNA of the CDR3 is TGTGCCATCAGTGACGGAGGGGGCCACTCACCCCCCCACTTT. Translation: CAISDGGGHSPPHF.

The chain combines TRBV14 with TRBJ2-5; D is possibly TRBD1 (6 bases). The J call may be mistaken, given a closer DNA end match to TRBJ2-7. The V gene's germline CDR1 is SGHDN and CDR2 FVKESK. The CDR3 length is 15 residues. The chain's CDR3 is CASSQVQGRGGEQYF. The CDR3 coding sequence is TGTGCCAGCAGCCAGGTCCAGGGGAGAGGAGGCGAGCAGTACTTC.

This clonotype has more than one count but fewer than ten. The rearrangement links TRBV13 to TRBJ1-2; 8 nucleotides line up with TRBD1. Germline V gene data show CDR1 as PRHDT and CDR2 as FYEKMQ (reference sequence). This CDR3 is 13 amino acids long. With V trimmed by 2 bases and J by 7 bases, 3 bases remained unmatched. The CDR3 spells CASSLQGAVGYTF. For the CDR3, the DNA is TGTGCCAGCAGCTTACAGGGGGCGGTTGGCTACACCTTC. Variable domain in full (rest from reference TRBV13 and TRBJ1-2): AAGVIQSPRHLIKEKRETATLKCYPIPRHDTVYWYQQGPGQDPQFLISFYEKMQSDKGSIPDRFSAQQFSDYHSELNMSSLELGDSALYFCASSLQGAVGYTFGSGTRLTVV.

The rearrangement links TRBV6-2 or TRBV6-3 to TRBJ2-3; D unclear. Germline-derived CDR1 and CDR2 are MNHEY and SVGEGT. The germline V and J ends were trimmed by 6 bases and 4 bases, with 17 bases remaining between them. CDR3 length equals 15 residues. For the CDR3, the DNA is TGTGCCAGCAGCCTGGCCTCGGCCCCTTCAGATACGCAGTATTTT. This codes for CASSLASAPSDTQYF.

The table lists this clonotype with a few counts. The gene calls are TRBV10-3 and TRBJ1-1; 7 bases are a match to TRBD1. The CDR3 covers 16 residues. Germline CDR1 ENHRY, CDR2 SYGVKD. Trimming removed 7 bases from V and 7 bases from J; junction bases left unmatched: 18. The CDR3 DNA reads TGTGCCATCACGATGGTTGCGCCTCGACAGGGAGTTGAAGCTTTCTTT. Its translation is CAITMVAPRQGVEAFF.

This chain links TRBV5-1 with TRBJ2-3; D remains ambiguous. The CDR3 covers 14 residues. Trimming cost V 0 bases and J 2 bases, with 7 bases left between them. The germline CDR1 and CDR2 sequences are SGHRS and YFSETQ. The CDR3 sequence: CASSLAPATDTQYF. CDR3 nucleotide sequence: TGCGCCAGCAGCTTGGCCCCGGCCACAGATACGCAGTATTTT.

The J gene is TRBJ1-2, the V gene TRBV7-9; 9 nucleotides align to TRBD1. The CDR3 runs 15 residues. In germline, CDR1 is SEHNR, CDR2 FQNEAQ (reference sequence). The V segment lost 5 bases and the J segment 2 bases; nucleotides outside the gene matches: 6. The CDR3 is CASSKTGGGNYGYTF. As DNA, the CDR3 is TGTGCCAGCAGCAAAACAGGGGGCGGAAACTATGGCTACACCTTC.

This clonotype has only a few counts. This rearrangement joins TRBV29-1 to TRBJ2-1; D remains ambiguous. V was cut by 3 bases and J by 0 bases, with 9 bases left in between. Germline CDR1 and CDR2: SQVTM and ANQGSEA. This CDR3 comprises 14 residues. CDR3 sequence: CSVEGTASYNEQFF. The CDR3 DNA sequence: TGCAGCGTTGAGGGTACAGCCTCCTACAATGAGCAGTTCTTC.

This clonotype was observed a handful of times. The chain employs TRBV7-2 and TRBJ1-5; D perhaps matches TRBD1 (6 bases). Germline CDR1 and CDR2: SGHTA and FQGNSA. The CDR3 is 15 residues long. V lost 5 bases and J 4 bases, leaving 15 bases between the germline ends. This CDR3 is CASSRQGTANQPQHF. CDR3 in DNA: TGTGCCAGCAGCCGTCAGGGGACCGCGAATCAGCCCCAGCATTTT.

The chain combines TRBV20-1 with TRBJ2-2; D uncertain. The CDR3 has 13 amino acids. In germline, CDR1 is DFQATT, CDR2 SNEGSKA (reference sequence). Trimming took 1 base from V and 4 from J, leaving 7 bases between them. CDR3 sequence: CSARVLGTGELFF. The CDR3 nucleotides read TGCAGTGCTAGAGTCCTCGGCACCGGGGAGCTGTTTTTT.

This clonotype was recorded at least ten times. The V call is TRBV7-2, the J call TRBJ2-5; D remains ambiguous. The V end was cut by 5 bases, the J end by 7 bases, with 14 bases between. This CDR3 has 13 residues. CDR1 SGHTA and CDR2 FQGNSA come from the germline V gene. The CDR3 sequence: CASSPQTRRTQYF. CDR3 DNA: TGTGCCAGCAGCCCCCAAACGCGGAGGACCCAGTACTTC.

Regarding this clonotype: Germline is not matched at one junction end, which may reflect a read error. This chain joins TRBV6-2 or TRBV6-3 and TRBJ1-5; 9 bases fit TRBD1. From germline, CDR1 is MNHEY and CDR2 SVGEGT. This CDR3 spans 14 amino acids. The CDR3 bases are TGTGCCAGCAGTTCAACAGGGGGCTGGCAGCCCCGGCATTTT. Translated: CASSSTGGWQPRHF.

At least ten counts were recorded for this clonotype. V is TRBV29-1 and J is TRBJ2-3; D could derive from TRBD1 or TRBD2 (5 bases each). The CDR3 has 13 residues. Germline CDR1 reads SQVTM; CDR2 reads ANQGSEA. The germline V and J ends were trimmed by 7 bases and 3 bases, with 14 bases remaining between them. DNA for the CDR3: TGCAGCGCCGCTGGGGGTTCTACAGATACGCAGTATTTT. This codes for CSAAGGSTDTQYF.